This TCR beta chain was observed in a study of cytomegalovirus exposure and HLA in healthy donors. CDR1 is DFQATT and CDR2 is SNEGSKA in the germline V gene (reference sequence). Between the trimmed V and J ends, which lost 8 bases and 2 bases, there was a span of 9 bases. This CDR3 is 11 amino acids long. Use of 60 Vbeta and 13 Jbeta primers characterized the PCR. Here immunoSEQ multiplex PCR was the method, and the copy in TCRdb shows in-frame clones only, minus some. The sample comprises approximately 88,000 clones, 60% to 85% of which are singletons, and around 7.3% rests with the top ten. The specimen sequenced was PBMCs. The sequence was obtained from a man aged 50 to 59 in good health and CMV-seropositive. This rearrangement joins TRBV20-1 to TRBJ1-1; weak D call: TRBD1 (5 bases). This chain's CDR3 is CSTDINTEAFF. The CDR3 nucleotides are TGCAGTACGGACATAAACACTGAAGCTTTCTTT.